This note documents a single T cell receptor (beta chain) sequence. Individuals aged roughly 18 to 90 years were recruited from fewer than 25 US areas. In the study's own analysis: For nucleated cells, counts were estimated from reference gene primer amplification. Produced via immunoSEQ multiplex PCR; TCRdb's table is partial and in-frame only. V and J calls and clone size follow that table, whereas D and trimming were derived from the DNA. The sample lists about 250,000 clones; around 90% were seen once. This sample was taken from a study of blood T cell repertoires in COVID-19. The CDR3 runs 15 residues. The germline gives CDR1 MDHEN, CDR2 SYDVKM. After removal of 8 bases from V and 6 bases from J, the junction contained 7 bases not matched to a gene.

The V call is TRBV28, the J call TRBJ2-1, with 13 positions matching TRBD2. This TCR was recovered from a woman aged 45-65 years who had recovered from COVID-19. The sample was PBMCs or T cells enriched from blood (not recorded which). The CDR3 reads CASGRRTSGSNEQFF. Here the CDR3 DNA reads TGTGCCAGCGGCCGTAGGACTAGCGGGAGCAATGAGCAGTTCTTC.